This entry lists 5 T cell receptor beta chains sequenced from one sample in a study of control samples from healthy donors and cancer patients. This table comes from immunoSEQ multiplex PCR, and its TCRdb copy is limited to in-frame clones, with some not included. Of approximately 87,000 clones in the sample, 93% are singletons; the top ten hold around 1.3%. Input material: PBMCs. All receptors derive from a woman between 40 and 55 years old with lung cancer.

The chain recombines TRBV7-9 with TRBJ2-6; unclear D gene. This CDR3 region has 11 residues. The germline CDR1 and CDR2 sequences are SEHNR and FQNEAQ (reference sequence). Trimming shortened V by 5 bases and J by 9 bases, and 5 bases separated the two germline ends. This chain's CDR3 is CASSLGNVLTF. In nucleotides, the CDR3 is TGTGCCAGCAGCCTCGGCAACGTCCTGACTTTC.

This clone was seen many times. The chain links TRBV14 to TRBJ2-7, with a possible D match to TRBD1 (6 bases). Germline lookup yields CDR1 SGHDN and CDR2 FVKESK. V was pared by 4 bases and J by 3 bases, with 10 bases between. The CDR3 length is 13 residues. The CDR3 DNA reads TGTGCCAGCAGCCTTGGACAGCTCTACGAGCAGTACTTC. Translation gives CASSLGQLYEQYF.

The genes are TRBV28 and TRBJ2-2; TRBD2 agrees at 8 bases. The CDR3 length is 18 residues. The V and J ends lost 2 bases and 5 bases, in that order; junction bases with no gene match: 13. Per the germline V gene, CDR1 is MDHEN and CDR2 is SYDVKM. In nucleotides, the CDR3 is TGTGCCAGCAGTTTACGGGGCGGACGGGGGGGTGGAACCGGGGAGCTGTTTTTT. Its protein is CASSLRGGRGGGTGELFF.

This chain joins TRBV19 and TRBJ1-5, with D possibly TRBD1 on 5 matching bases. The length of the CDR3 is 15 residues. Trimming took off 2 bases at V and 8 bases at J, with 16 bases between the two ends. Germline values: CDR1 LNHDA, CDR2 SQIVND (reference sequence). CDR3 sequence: CASSISGRGMEPQHF. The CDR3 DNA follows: TGTGCCAGTAGTATATCCGGTCGGGGGATGGAGCCCCAGCATTTT.

This CDR3 is CASSVDRRYGYTF. For the CDR3, the DNA is TGTGCCAGCAGCGTGGACAGAAGGTATGGCTACACCTTC. The chain is built from TRBV2 and TRBJ1-2; tentative D call: TRBD1 (6 bases). CDR1 is SNHLY and CDR2 is FYNNEI in the germline V gene. CDR3 length: 13 amino acids. Trimming pared 6 bases from V and 5 bases from J, leaving 13 bases between.